The source of this TCR beta chain is a study of T cells after yellow fever vaccination. Germline trimming cut 0 bases from V and 4 bases from J; bases unmatched to any gene: 8. The CDR3 covers 16 residues. The germline CDR1 and CDR2 sequences are LGHNA and YNFKEQ. Each CDR3 protein gets one entry after TCRdb re-called the 5' RACE reads with MiXCR. The sample holds around 590,000 distinct CDR3 sequences; 12% are singletons and the top ten take 15%. This specimen was PBMCs, taken on the day of the yellow fever booster vaccination. The TCR sequence derives from a man aged 25 to 40 who received the YFV17D yellow fever vaccine. J is TRBJ2-7 and V is TRBV4-2; the match to TRBD2 covers 8 bases. The CDR3 DNA is TGTGCCAGCAGCCAAGAGGAACTGAGCGGGAGTTACGAGCAGTACTTC. It specifies CASSQEELSGSYEQYF.